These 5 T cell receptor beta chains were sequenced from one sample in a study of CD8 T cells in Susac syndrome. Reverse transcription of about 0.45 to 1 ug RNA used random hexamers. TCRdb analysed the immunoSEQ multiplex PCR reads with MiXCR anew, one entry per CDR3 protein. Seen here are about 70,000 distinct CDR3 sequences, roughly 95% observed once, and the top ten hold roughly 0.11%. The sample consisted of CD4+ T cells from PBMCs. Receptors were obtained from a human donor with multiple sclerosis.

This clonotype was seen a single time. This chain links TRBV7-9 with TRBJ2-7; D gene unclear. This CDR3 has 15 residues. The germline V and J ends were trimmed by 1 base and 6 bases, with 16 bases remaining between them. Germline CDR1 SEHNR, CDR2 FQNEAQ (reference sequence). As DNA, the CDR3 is TGTGCCAGCAGCTTAGGCCGTCAGGTTCTGCCCGAGCAGTACTTC. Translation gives CASSLGRQVLPEQYF.

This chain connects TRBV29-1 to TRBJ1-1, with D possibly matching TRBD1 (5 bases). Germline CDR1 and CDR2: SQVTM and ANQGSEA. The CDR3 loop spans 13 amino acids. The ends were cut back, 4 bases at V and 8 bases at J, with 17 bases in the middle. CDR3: CSVAEGTGFEAFF. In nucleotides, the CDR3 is TGCAGCGTTGCCGAGGGAACAGGCTTCGAAGCTTTCTTT.

The CDR3 nucleotides are TGTGCCAGCAGAGACAGGGAGAGACTGTTTTTT. This sequence encodes CASRDRERLFF. The V gene is TRBV27, the J gene TRBJ1-4, with 7 nucleotides matching TRBD1. Germline trimming cut 6 bases from V and 13 bases from J; bases unmatched to any gene: 5. CDR3 length: 11 amino acids. Germline V CDR1 and CDR2: MNHEY, SMNVEV (reference sequence).

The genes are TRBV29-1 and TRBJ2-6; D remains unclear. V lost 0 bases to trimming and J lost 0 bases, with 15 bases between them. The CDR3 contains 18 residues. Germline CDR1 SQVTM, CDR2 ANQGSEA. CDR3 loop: CSVEDLASPHSGANVLTF. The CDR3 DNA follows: TGCAGCGTTGAAGACTTGGCCAGTCCCCACTCTGGGGCCAACGTCCTGACTTTC.

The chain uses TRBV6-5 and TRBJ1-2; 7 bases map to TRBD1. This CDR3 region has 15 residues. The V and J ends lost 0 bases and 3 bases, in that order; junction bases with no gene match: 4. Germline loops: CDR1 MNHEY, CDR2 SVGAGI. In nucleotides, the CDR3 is TGTGCCAGCAGTTACTCCCTCGACAGGGACTATGGCTACACCTTC. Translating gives CASSYSLDRDYGYTF.